This is a list of T cell receptor beta chains from one sample in a study of early T cells in non-severe SARS-CoV-2 infection. TCRdb reanalysed the 5' RACE reads using MiXCR and keeps one entry per CDR3 protein. The sample lists tens of thousands of distinct CDR3 sequences, more than 5% occurring once. The sequencing input was whole blood. The receptors were gathered from an adult who was a healthcare worker with PCR-confirmed SARS-CoV-2 infection or an uninfected control (not recorded which). Both conserved end residues are part of each CDR3. Each record gives: V gene, J gene, D gene, CDR3 protein. The D gene is left open where the match is weak.

TRBV24-1,TRBJ2-1,-,CATNGDRWGEQFF
TRBV2,TRBJ2-3,TRBD2,CASSVSVGGGGTDTQYF
TRBV7-2,TRBJ1-6,-,CASSMGWDSYNSPLHF
TRBV5-1,TRBJ1-1,-,CASSLAQGGTEAFF
TRBV20-1,TRBJ1-5,-,CSASSDSGNQPQHF
TRBV5-8,TRBJ2-3,TRBD2,CASSPGERGSTDTQYF
TRBV20-1,TRBJ1-2,-,CSARGDSYYGYTF
TRBV11-2,TRBJ2-7,TRBD2,CASTLAGGLYEQYF
TRBV19,TRBJ2-1,TRBD2,CATRRRDYNNEQFF
TRBV7-9,TRBJ1-1,TRBD1,CASTAGQGNTEAFF
TRBV24-1,TRBJ2-3,TRBD2,CATSDPGLAGSQTQYF
TRBV20-1,TRBJ2-1,TRBD2,CSVERGAYNEQFF
TRBV4-1,TRBJ2-3,TRBD2,CASSQGTSGSTDTQYF
TRBV27,TRBJ2-6,TRBD1,CASSLNIQTGAGANVLTF
TRBV6-5,TRBJ2-1,-,CASRDGSDHEQFF
TRBV19,TRBJ2-7,-,CASSIGVTAREQYF
TRBV29-1,TRBJ1-1,TRBD1,CSVSTGVETEAFF
TRBV7-8,TRBJ2-5,-,CASSLDGAQQETQYF
TRBV7-2,TRBJ2-1,TRBD2,CASSLGLAGYNEQFF
TRBV7-9,TRBJ2-3,-,CASSRPSRPDTQYF
TRBV20-1,TRBJ2-1,TRBD2,CSARGGKGRRASGNNEQFF
TRBV2,TRBJ1-1,-,CASSLQGNTEAFF
TRBV20-1,TRBJ2-1,-,CSARTPLNEQFF
TRBV7-9,TRBJ2-7,-,CASSLSDRTYEQYF
TRBV6-1,TRBJ1-6,TRBD1,CASNSGQVPRPLHF
TRBV29-1,TRBJ2-3,-,CSVEGLLDSTDTQYF
TRBV6-6,TRBJ2-3,-,CASSSLDTQYF
TRBV19,TRBJ1-4,-,CASSVPRASVGKLFF
TRBV4-3,TRBJ2-6,-,CASSQDPNSGANVLTF